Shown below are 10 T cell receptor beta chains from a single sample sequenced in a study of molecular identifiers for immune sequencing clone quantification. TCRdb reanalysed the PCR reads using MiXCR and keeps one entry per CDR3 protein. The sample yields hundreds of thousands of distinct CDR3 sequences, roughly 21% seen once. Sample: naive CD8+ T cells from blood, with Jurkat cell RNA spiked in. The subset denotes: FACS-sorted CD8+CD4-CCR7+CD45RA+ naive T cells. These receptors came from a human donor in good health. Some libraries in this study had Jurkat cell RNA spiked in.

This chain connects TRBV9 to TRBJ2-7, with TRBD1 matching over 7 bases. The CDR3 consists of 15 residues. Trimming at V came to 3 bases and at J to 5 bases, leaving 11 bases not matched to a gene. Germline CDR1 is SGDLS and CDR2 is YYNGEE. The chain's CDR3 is CASSETPGQIHEQYF. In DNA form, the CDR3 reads TGTGCCAGCAGCGAAACTCCGGGACAGATCCACGAGCAGTACTTC.

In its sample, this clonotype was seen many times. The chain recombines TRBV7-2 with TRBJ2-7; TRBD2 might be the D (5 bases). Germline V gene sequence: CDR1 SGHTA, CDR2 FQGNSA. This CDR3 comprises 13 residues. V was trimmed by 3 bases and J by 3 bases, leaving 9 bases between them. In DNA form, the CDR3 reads TGTGCCAGCAGCTTTCACCGGGGCTACGAGCAGTACTTC. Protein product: CASSFHRGYEQYF.

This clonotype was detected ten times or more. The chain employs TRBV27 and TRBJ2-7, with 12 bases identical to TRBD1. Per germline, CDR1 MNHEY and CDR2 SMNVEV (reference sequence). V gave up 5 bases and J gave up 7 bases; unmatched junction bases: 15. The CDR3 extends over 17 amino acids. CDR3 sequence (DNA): TGTGCCAGCAGTCACACACACCGGGACAGGGGGCTTGGGGAGCAGTACTTC. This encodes CASSHTHRDRGLGEQYF.

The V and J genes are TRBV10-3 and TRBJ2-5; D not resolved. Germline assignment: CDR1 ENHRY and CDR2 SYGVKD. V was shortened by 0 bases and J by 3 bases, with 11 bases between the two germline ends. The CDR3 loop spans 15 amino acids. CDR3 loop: CAISESAFLKETQYF. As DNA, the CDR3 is TGTGCCATCAGTGAGTCGGCGTTCCTTAAAGAGACCCAGTACTTC.

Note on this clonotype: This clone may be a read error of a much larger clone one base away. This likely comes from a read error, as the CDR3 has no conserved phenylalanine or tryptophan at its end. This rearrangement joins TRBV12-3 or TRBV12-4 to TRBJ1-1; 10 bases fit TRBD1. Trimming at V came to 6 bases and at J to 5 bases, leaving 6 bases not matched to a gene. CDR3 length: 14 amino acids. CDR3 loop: CASSSTGGLTEAFS. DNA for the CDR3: TGTGCCAGCAGCTCGACAGGGGGCTTGACTGAAGCTTTCTCT.

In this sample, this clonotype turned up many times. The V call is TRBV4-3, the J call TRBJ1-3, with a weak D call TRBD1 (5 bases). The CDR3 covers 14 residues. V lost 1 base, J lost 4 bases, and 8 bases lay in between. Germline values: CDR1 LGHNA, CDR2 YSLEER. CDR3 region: CASSQGRDGNTIYF. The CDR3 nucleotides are TGCGCCAGCAGCCAAGGAAGGGACGGAAACACCATATATTTT.

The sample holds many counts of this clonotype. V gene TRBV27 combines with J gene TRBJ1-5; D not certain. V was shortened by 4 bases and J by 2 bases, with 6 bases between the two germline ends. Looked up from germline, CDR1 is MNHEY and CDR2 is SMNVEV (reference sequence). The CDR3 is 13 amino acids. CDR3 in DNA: TGTGCCAGCAGTTGGGTAGGCAATCAGCCCCAGCATTTT. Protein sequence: CASSWVGNQPQHF.

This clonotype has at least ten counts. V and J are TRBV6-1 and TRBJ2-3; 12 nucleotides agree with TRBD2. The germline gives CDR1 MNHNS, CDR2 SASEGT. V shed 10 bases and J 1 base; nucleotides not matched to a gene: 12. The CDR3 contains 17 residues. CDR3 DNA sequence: TGTGCCACGCGAAAAGAACTAGCGGGAGGCCGCACAGATACGCAGTATTTT. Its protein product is CATRKELAGGRTDTQYF.

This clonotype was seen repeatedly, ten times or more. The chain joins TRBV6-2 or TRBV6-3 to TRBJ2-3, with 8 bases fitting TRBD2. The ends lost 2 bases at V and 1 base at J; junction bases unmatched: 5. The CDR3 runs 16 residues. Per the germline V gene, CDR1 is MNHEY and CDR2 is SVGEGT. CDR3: CASSYQGGGRTDTQYF. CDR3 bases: TGTGCCAGCAGTTACCAGGGCGGGGGGCGCACAGATACGCAGTATTTT.

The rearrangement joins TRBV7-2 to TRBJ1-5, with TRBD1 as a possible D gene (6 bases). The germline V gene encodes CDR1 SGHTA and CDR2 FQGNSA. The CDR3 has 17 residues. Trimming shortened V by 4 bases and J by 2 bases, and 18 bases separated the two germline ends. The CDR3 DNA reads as TGTGCCAGCAGCTACGGCTCGGGACACCTGGGCAATCAGCCCCAGCATTTT. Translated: CASSYGSGHLGNQPQHF.